This T cell receptor (beta chain) was captured by sequencing in a study of cytomegalovirus exposure and HLA in healthy donors. Study overall: About 80 million unique TCRs, all from HLA-typed donors, were included in an early release of the data.

Primers included in the PCR were 60 Vbeta and 13 Jbeta primers. TCRdb's table, derived via immunoSEQ multiplex PCR, lists solely in-frame clones and lacks some. The sample gives over 150,000 clones, 65% to 80% of which show up once; 2.5% to 3.5% is in the top ten. Sequences were obtained from PBMCs. The clonotype comes from a woman in her 50s in good health and CMV-seropositive.

Here the CDR3 reads CASSTQGSGANVLTF. For the CDR3, the DNA is TGTGCCAGCAGTACGCAGGGCTCTGGGGCCAACGTCCTGACTTTC. The chain recombines TRBV28 with TRBJ2-6, with a weak D call TRBD1 (5 bases). The CDR3 has 15 residues. The V gene's germline CDR1 is MDHEN and CDR2 SYDVKM. The V gene lost 5 bases and the J gene lost 0 bases, with 8 bases spanning the gap.